The entry below describes one T cell receptor beta chain. The germline V gene encodes CDR1 GTSNPN and CDR2 SVGIG (reference sequence). This CDR3 has 13 residues. J was trimmed by 5 bases and V by 7 bases; bases with no gene match: 10. Original data processing: How many nucleated cells were present was estimated from reference gene primer amplification. Assay: immunoSEQ multiplex PCR; the TCRdb copy retains only in-frame clones and omits some. For V, J and clone size, that table is used; D and trimming come from the DNA. Of more than 200,000 clones in the sample, around 82% are singletons; the top ten hold 4% to 6%. This specimen belongs to a study of blood T cell repertoires in COVID-19. As for the study in general: Samples representing acute and convalescent COVID-19 were sourced from the United States, Italy and Spain. PBMCs, B-cell-depleted T cells, or T cells provided the cDNA or gDNA that made up the material.

This clonotype was sampled from an elderly woman with active or convalescent COVID-19. Specimen: peripheral blood. The chain joins TRBV30 to TRBJ2-7; 8 bases are shared with TRBD2. The chain's CDR3 is CALEREYKNEQYF. The CDR3 DNA sequence: TGTGCCTTAGAGCGGGAGTATAAGAACGAGCAGTACTTC.